One and the same sample provided the 23 T cell receptor beta chains below, sequenced in a study of CD8+ T cells in alopecia areata (dated 2018 in TCRdb). Cells from pooled mouse cutaneous lymph nodes were stained for CD4, CD8alpha, NKG2D, NKG2ACE and other markers and then sorted on a BD Influx. Library preparation was by the immunoSEQ multiplex PCR assay. RNA was extracted from all samples and reverse transcribed into cDNA, which served as template for TCR sequencing. As stored in TCRdb, this immuneACCESS dataset retains in-frame rearrangements with V and J assigned. A fraction of the clones does not appear; measured against another copy, unresolved V genes explain less than half of the discrepancy, and the remainder lacks a known reason. The table notes 290,000 or so clones here, none of them singletons. The ten largest make up 0.9% to 1.5% of the sample. Input material: CD4+ T cells sorted from a lymph node. These receptor sequences come from a C3H/HeJ mouse with alopecia areata. This strain of mice has MHC haplotype H2-k.

Notes on this clone: These gene names are mouse names. The read stops 4 residues short of the end of the CDR3; the missing end is completed from the germline J gene. The rearrangement joins TRBV13-2 to TRBJ2-5; 8 nucleotides agree with TRBD1. The CDR3 is 14 amino acids. CDR1 and CDR2 from the germline V gene are NNHNN and SYGAGS (reference sequence). The covered CDR3 bases are TGTGCCAGCGGTGATGTCAGGGGGCCGGAC. Its translation is CASGDVRGPD. The CDR3, in full, reads CASGDVRGPDTQYF.

Only a few counts were recorded for this clone. Gene names follow the mouse nomenclature. The CDR3 end is not reached by the read, which stops 4 residues before it; the germline J gene fills it in. Other nucleotide sequences in the sample specify the same CDR3. V usage is TRBV31 and J usage is TRBJ2-2, with 7 bases fitting TRBD1. The CDR3 is made up of 15 amino acids. Looked up from germline, CDR1 is GKSSPN and CDR2 is SITVG. V was pared by 2 bases and J by 0 bases, with 3 bases of the junction left unmatched. The CDR3 sequence is CAWSRDRANTGQLYF. The CDR3 bases that were read are TGTGCCTGGAGTAGGGACAGAGCAAACACCGGG.

To note about this clone: These gene names are mouse names. Coverage ceases 4 residues before the CDR3 finishes, and the germline J gene fills in the end. This sample also contains other DNA sequences that code for the same CDR3. The J gene is TRBJ2-7, the V gene TRBV1; TRBD2 matches 7 bases. Germline V gene sequence: CDR1 NSQYPW, CDR2 LRSPGD (reference sequence). J was trimmed by 3 bases and V by 1 base; bases with no gene match: 3. The CDR3 is made up of 14 amino acids. The CDR3 DNA, read in part, is TGCACCTGCAGTGCAGCCGGGGGGGGCTAT. Translating it yields CTCSAAGGGY. The entire CDR3 protein reads CTCSAAGGGYEQYF.

As concerns this clone: Gene labels here are mouse ones. The CDR3 end falls 4 residues outside the read, so it is completed with the germline J gene. The chain uses TRBV31 and TRBJ2-2, with 9 positions matching TRBD1. J gave up 2 bases and V 4 bases, and 2 bases lay outside the gene matches. The CDR3 has 14 amino acids. Germline CDR1 reads GKSSPN; CDR2 reads SITVG. The CDR3 loop reads CAWTGTGNTGQLYF. CDR3 bases read: TGTGCCTGGACCGGGACAGGGAACACCGGG.

Regarding this clone: Gene names are mouse gene names. The read stops 3 residues short of the end of the CDR3; the missing end is completed from the germline J gene. J is TRBJ1-6 and V is TRBV13-3; no clear D gene. TRBJ1-6 carries the ORF label, with uncertain function. Germline lookup yields CDR1 NNHDY and CDR2 SYVADS. The CDR3 is 15 amino acids. V was cut by 0 bases and J by 7 bases, with 11 bases left in between. The CDR3 sequence is CASSDAQRGNSPLYF. CDR3 bases read: TGTGCCAGCAGTGATGCACAGAGAGGGAATTCGCCC.

Comment on this clone: Germline and genes: mouse. The read ends 4 residues shy of where the CDR3 ends; the end is completed using the germline J gene. V is TRBV1 and J is TRBJ1-2; 7 bases map to TRBD1. Per the germline V gene, CDR1 is NSQYPW and CDR2 is LRSPGD (reference sequence). V dropped 0 bases and J dropped 0; count of bases not matched to a gene: 4. The CDR3 is made up of 16 amino acids. The sequenced part of the CDR3 DNA is TGCACCTGCAGTGCAGATTTTGGGACAGCAAACTCC. This encodes CTCSADFGTANS. The entire CDR3 sequence reads CTCSADFGTANSDYTF.

This clone appeared a few times. The genes and germline here are from mouse. Read coverage stops 4 residues before the CDR3 terminus; the germline J gene supplies the remainder. The genes are TRBV14 and TRBJ1-1; 7 bases align to TRBD1. Germline-derived CDR1 and CDR2 are SGHDT and FRDEAV. The CDR3 has 15 amino acids. The V and J ends lost 4 bases and 3 bases, in that order; junction bases with no gene match: 9. The DNA read from the CDR3 is TGTGCCAGCAGTCCGACAGGGAGGAGAGACACA. Translated: CASSPTGRRDT. The CDR3 in its entirety is CASSPTGRRDTEVFF.

This clone has a handful of counts. Any gene name here is a mouse gene name. Read sequence stops 4 residues before the CDR3 end, and the germline J gene provides the missing end. The gene calls are TRBV31 and TRBJ2-4; D may be TRBD2 (5 bases). The germline CDR1 and CDR2 sequences are GKSSPN and SITVG. Trimming stripped 3 bases from V and 0 bases from J, with 7 bases between. This CDR3 is 13 amino acids long. The CDR3 here is CAWRPGSQNTLYF. The CDR3 DNA, read in part, is TGTGCCTGGAGACCTGGGAGTCAAAAC.

In regard to this clone: A read error may be the cause here, since a much bigger clone is one base away. Gene names are the mouse ones. CDR3 amino acids: CASSQVGNNYAEQFF. CDR3 DNA (partial): TGTGCCAGCAGCCAAGTGGGGAATAACTATGCT. The V and J genes are TRBV5 and TRBJ2-1; a weak D match, TRBD2 (5 bases). The CDR3 goes on 4 residues after the read ends, and that part is filled in from the germline J gene. The CDR3 is 15 residues long. The germline gives CDR1 LGHNA, CDR2 YNLKQL (reference sequence). V was cut by 1 base and J by 0 bases, with 7 bases left in between.

This clone was seen more than once but under ten times. Each gene name is a mouse one. The read gets to within 4 residues of the CDR3 end, and the germline J gene fills in the rest. This rearrangement joins TRBV5 to TRBJ2-2, with 9 bases fitting TRBD2. The CDR3 runs to 17 residues. Germline CDR1 is LGHNA and CDR2 is YNLKQL (reference sequence). V lost 0 bases and J lost 3; bases outside the gene matches: 5. The CDR3 protein is CASSQDNWGADTGQLYF. The sequenced part of the CDR3 DNA is TGTGCCAGCAGCCAAGATAACTGGGGGGCGGACACCGGG.

This clone was observed a few times. Each gene name is a mouse one. The read terminates 4 residues ahead of where the CDR3 ends, so the germline J gene completes it. The chain employs TRBV13-2 and TRBJ1-2; TRBD1 matches at 8 bases. With V trimmed by 3 bases and J by 4 bases, 2 bases remained unmatched. The V gene's germline CDR1 is NNHNN and CDR2 SYGAGS (reference sequence). The CDR3 is made up of 13 amino acids. The CDR3 loop is CASGARGLSDYTF. Incomplete CDR3 DNA: TGTGCCAGCGGTGCCAGGGGGCTCTCC.

This clone was detected only a few times. Gene names refer to mouse genes. The CDR3 bases that were read are TGTGCCAGCAGTCCTGACTCCCCCGGGGAC. Protein product: CASSPDSPGD. The full-length CDR3 reads as CASSPDSPGDTQYF. The chain couples TRBV19 to TRBJ2-5; D is unclear. Coverage ceases 4 residues before the CDR3 finishes, and the germline J gene fills in the end. CDR1 FNHDT and CDR2 SITEND come from the germline V gene (reference sequence). The CDR3 has 14 amino acids.

Note on this clone: Gene names and germline match the mouse. CDR3 DNA, as far as it was read: TGCACCTGCAGTCTCCGGGACAGGGGTGAC. This gives the protein CTCSLRDRGD. The whole CDR3 protein reads CTCSLRDRGDTQYF. The chain has TRBV1 and TRBJ2-5, with 10 nucleotides matching TRBD1. Read coverage stops 4 residues before the CDR3 terminus; the germline J gene supplies the remainder. The germline CDR1 and CDR2 sequences are NSQYPW and LRSPGD (reference sequence). CDR3 size: 14 residues.

This clone was counted only a few times. Gene names denote mouse genes. The CDR3 extends 4 residues past the end of the read, so its final part is completed from the germline J gene. The V call is TRBV31, the J call TRBJ2-4, with TRBD2 matching over 7 bases. The length of the CDR3 is 15 residues. Germline V CDR1 and CDR2: GKSSPN, SITVG. With 1 base clipped from V and 0 bases from J, the junction kept 4 bases outside the gene matches. The sequenced CDR3 bases are TGTGCCTGGAGTCCGGGACTGCCTAGTCAAAAC. It is translated as CAWSPGLPSQN. The full CDR3 is CAWSPGLPSQNTLYF.

This clone was observed a few times. Gene names follow the mouse nomenclature. The read terminates 4 residues ahead of where the CDR3 ends, so the germline J gene completes it. Other DNA sequences in the sample encode the same CDR3. The rearrangement uses TRBV31 and TRBJ1-2; D may be TRBD1 (6 bases). CDR3 length: 14 residues. Germline V lookup: CDR1 GKSSPN, CDR2 SITVG. V was trimmed by 0 bases and J by 3 bases, leaving 11 bases between them. Incomplete CDR3 DNA: TGTGCCTGGAGTCTGGGCAGGGGTGACTCC. Protein product: CAWSLGRGDS. The complete CDR3 sequence is CAWSLGRGDSDYTF.

As to this clone: Mouse names are used for the genes. Read data end 4 residues before the CDR3 end; the end is taken from the germline J gene. The chain is built from TRBV13-3 and TRBJ2-3, with 10 bases that match TRBD2. The CDR3 is 15 residues long. Germline V gene sequence: CDR1 NNHDY, CDR2 SYVADS. Trimming took 2 bases from V and 2 from J; bases not matched to a gene: 2. Partial CDR3 DNA: TGTGCCAGCAGTGAGGGGACTGGGGATGCAGAA. The encoded protein is CASSEGTGDAE. The entire CDR3 protein is CASSEGTGDAETLYF.

In its sample, this clone was seen a few times. Genes and germline are mouse. CDR3 amino acids: CASSPDKIHNYAEQFF. The sequenced CDR3 bases are TGTGCCAGCAGCCCCGACAAAATCCATAACTATGCT. This chain uses TRBV13-3 with TRBJ2-1; D remains ambiguous. Read sequence stops 4 residues before the CDR3 end, and the germline J gene provides the missing end. CDR1 NNHDY and CDR2 SYVADS come from the germline V gene. V lost 5 bases to trimming and J lost 0 bases, with 15 bases between them. The CDR3 spans 16 residues.

This clone was picked up a small number of times. Gene names and germline refer to mouse. The CDR3 is cut off 4 residues early in the read; its end comes from the germline J gene. The rearrangement joins TRBV5 to TRBJ2-1; 7 bases align to TRBD1. Per germline, CDR1 LGHNA and CDR2 YNLKQL (reference sequence). The CDR3 has 14 amino acids. The junction had 3 bases not matched to a gene; V was cut back by 5 bases and J by 2 bases. CDR3 sequence: CASSAGTDYAEQFF. The CDR3 bases that were read are TGTGCCAGCAGCGCCGGGACAGACTATGCT.

This clone turned up a few times. Mouse gene names and germline throughout. The read ends 4 residues early relative to the CDR3; the germline J gene fills the gap. The J gene is TRBJ2-1, the V gene TRBV13-1, with D possibly matching TRBD1 (6 bases). Per the germline V gene, CDR1 is NSHNY and CDR2 is SYGAGN. CDR3 length equals 17 residues. Trimming removed 3 bases at V and 0 bases at J, with 16 bases between. The CDR3 spells CASSGPDRDTNYAEQFF. The CDR3 bases that were read are TGTGCCAGCAGTGGTCCCGACCGGGACACTAACTATGCT.

Comments on this clone: Any gene name here is a mouse gene name. The read falls 4 residues short of the CDR3 end, and the missing part is taken from the germline J gene. V and J are TRBV5 and TRBJ2-7, with unresolved D. Germline CDR1 reads LGHNA; CDR2 reads YNLKQL (reference sequence). V was clipped by 4 bases and J by 2 bases, with 6 bases between them. The CDR3 contains 12 residues. CDR3 loop: CASSRHPYEQYF. The CDR3 bases that were read are TGTGCCAGCAGCCGACATCCCTAT.

This clone was found a few times. Any gene name here is a mouse gene name. The read is 4 residues too short to cover the CDR3 end, so that end is filled in from the germline J gene. V is TRBV13-1 and J is TRBJ2-7; TRBD2 matches 12 bases. The CDR3 length is 16 residues. Germline V gives CDR1 NSHNY, CDR2 SYGAGN. CDR3 amino acids: CASSDARLGGRDEQYF. CDR3 bases read: TGTGCCAGCAGTGATGCAAGACTGGGGGGGCGCGAT.

This clone was observed a few times. Gene names denote mouse genes. Sequencing ends 4 residues short of the CDR3 end; the germline J gene provides the rest. The chain carries TRBV19 and TRBJ2-5, with 7 bases identical to TRBD2. Germline values: CDR1 FNHDT, CDR2 SITEND (reference sequence). The length of the CDR3 is 13 residues. CDR3 in amino acids: CASSTGGKDTQYF. The sequenced CDR3 bases are TGTGCCAGCAGTACTGGGGGAAAAGAC.

This clone has more than one count but fewer than ten. Genes and germline come from the mouse. Sequencing ends 4 residues short of the CDR3 end; the germline J gene provides the rest. The V and J genes are TRBV5 and TRBJ2-3; the match to TRBD1 covers 8 bases. This CDR3 is built from 15 residues. V dropped 4 bases and J dropped 0; count of bases not matched to a gene: 3. The germline gives CDR1 LGHNA, CDR2 YNLKQL (reference sequence). CDR3 bases read: TGTGCCAGCAGCCCGACAGGGGAGAGTGCAGAA. Protein: CASSPTGESAE. The whole CDR3 is CASSPTGESAETLYF.